The 10 T cell receptor beta chains below all came from one sample that was sequenced in a study of Ad26.COV2.S vaccination and SARS-CoV-2 variants. Indicated treatment: 19 received Ad26.COV2.S at low or high dose, single or two shots; five or six received placebo; per-sample allocation not given. Sampling happened 63 days after the first vaccine or placebo injection. TCRdb keeps only in-frame clones here, not all; method: immunoSEQ multiplex PCR. The sample lists about 350,000 clones; around 89% were seen once. Material: peripheral blood, obtained in a trial of Ad26.COV2.S vaccine versus placebo. The receptors originated from a person aged 18-60 years who received the Ad26.COV2.S COVID-19 vaccine or a placebo.

This clone was picked up one time. CDR3 in DNA: TGCGCCAGCAGCCAAGATTTAGGACAGAGCACCGGGGAGCTGTTTTTT. It yields the protein CASSQDLGQSTGELFF. The chain joins TRBV4-3 to TRBJ2-2, with D possibly matching TRBD1 (6 bases). Trimming removed 0 bases at V and 4 bases at J, with 12 bases between. CDR3 length equals 16 residues. Germline-derived CDR1 and CDR2 are LGHNA and YSLEER.

The chain joins TRBV28 to TRBJ2-5; 11 bases are shared with TRBD1. The CDR3 is made up of 14 amino acids. V was clipped by 5 bases and J by 5 bases; unmatched bases: 4. Per the germline V gene, CDR1 is MDHEN and CDR2 is SYDVKM. The CDR3 sequence is CASSRDRGMETQYF. The DNA for the CDR3 is TGTGCCAGCAGTCGGGACAGGGGGATGGAGACCCAGTACTTC.

This sequence joins TRBV30 and TRBJ2-1; D uncertain. CDR3 length: 19 residues. Trimming pared 4 bases from V and 1 base from J, leaving 26 bases between. Germline V CDR1 and CDR2: GTSNPN, SVGIG (reference sequence). The CDR3 reads CAWKPNNMRPSQSYNEQFF. CDR3 nucleotides: TGTGCCTGGAAACCTAATAACATGCGCCCGAGCCAGTCCTACAATGAGCAGTTCTTC.

This chain joins TRBV27 and TRBJ2-1, with D possibly matching TRBD2 (5 bases). Germline loops: CDR1 MNHEY, CDR2 SMNVEV (reference sequence). V dropped 5 bases and J dropped 7 bases, with 9 bases sitting between them. The CDR3 extends over 12 amino acids. The CDR3 DNA reads as TGTGCCAGCAGTCCTAGCTGGAATGAGCAGTTCTTC. It is translated as CASSPSWNEQFF.

Of note for this clone: One end of the junction is discordant with germline, which a read error may explain. The rearrangement links TRBV7-6 to TRBJ2-3; D may be TRBD1 or TRBD2 (5 bases each). CDR1 is SGHVS, CDR2 FNYEAQ, per germline. The CDR3 covers 15 residues. CDR3 in amino acids: CASSLAGYETDTQYF. As DNA, the CDR3 is TGTGCCAGCAGCCTAGCAGGGTATGAAACAGATACGCAGTATTTT.

The chain has TRBV4-1 and TRBJ1-5; 11 bases match TRBD1. CDR1 is MGHRA and CDR2 is YSYEKL in the germline V gene. J was trimmed by 2 bases and V by 6 bases; bases with no gene match: 9. The CDR3 spans 17 residues. Written as DNA, the CDR3 is TGCGCCAGCAGTCGTCGGACAGGGGGCCGGGGCAATCAGCCCCAGCATTTT. Translating it yields CASSRRTGGRGNQPQHF.

In its sample, this clone was seen a few times. The V call is TRBV14, the J call TRBJ2-5; 7 bases are a match to TRBD2. V trimming: 4 bases; J trimming: 4 bases; junction bases outside the gene matches: 6. Germline CDR1 SGHDN, CDR2 FVKESK. This CDR3 spans 14 amino acids. CDR3 region: CASSRGGLGETQYF. The CDR3 nucleotides are TGTGCCAGCAGCCGGGGAGGGCTTGGAGAGACCCAGTACTTC.

The chain employs TRBV11-3 and TRBJ2-1; D might be TRBD1 (5 bases). CDR3 length: 13 amino acids. CDR1 SGHNT and CDR2 YENEEA come from the germline V gene. V dropped 2 bases and J dropped 6 bases, with 8 bases sitting between them. The CDR3 region is CASSLLRGNEQFF. CDR3 sequence (DNA): TGTGCCAGCAGCTTACTTAGGGGCAATGAGCAGTTCTTC.

This rearrangement joins TRBV5-1 to TRBJ1-1; a weak D match, TRBD1 (5 bases). There are 14 residues in the CDR3. Trimming cost V 4 bases and J 1 base, with 11 bases left between them. CDR1 is SGHRS and CDR2 is YFSETQ in the germline V gene. Written as DNA, the CDR3 is TGCGCCAGCAGCCTCACGGGGGAGAACACTGAAGCTTTCTTT. Amino acids: CASSLTGENTEAFF.

The chain joins TRBV28 to TRBJ2-7; TRBD2 agrees at 9 bases. Germline CDR1 is MDHEN and CDR2 is SYDVKM. The CDR3 consists of 15 residues. V lost 6 bases, J lost 0 bases, and 6 bases stayed unmatched. The CDR3 loop is CASRQTSGTSYEQYF. CDR3 sequence (DNA): TGTGCCAGCAGACAGACTAGCGGAACCTCCTACGAGCAGTACTTC.